These 2 T cell receptor beta chains came from one sample sequenced in a study of cytomegalovirus exposure and HLA in healthy donors. Here immunoSEQ multiplex PCR was the method, and the copy in TCRdb shows in-frame clones only, minus some. The table shows 120,000 or so clones, with almost 90% occurring only once. The sample comprised PBMCs. The receptors were sampled from a man aged 25 to 40 in good health and CMV-seronegative.

The rearrangement uses TRBV30 and TRBJ1-4; D is uncertain. The V gene lost 0 bases and the J gene lost 3 bases, with 8 bases spanning the gap. This CDR3 contains 14 residues. CDR1 and CDR2 from the germline V gene are GTSNPN and SVGIG (reference sequence). As DNA, the CDR3 is TGTGCCTGGAGTGTGGGTGGAGCTAATGAAAAACTGTTTTTT. This codes for CAWSVGGANEKLFF.

The rearrangement joins TRBV9 to TRBJ1-2; perhaps TRBD1 as D (6 bases). This CDR3 contains 13 residues. Trimming cost V 1 base and J 2 bases, with 6 bases left between them. From germline, CDR1 is SGDLS and CDR2 YYNGEE. This chain's CDR3 is CASSVTGNYGYTF. The CDR3 DNA follows: TGTGCCAGCAGCGTAACAGGGAACTATGGCTACACCTTC.